Below, 11 T cell receptor beta chains from the same sample are listed, as sequenced in a study of T cells in Graves' hyperthyroidism and ophthalmopathy. Authors of the study amplified TCR beta CDR3 regions from RNA transcripts. Researchers ran a first-round RT-PCR on the TCR CDR3 using the HTBI primer set. A single record per CDR3 protein comes from TCRdb applying MiXCR to the multiplex PCR reads. This table has over 650,000 distinct CDR3 sequences, less than 20% appearing once. Source material: blood. All receptors derive from a man younger than 35 with Graves' hyperthyroidism.

This clonotype occurred many times. The chain carries TRBV28 and TRBJ1-1; D gene unclear. Trimming shortened V by 3 bases and J by 0 bases, and 14 bases separated the two germline ends. Germline V gene lookup returns CDR1 MDHEN and CDR2 SYDVKM. This CDR3 region has 16 residues. CDR3 bases: TGTGCCAGCAGTTTCCCTGGACGGCCTATGAACACTGAAGCTTTCTTT. It encodes CASSFPGRPMNTEAFF.

This clonotype was recorded at least ten times. The chain employs TRBV7-2 and TRBJ1-5; D not resolved. This CDR3 is built from 13 residues. Per germline, CDR1 SGHTA and CDR2 FQGNSA. Trimming removed 1 base from V and 7 bases from J, with 8 bases in between. The DNA for the CDR3 is TGTGCCAGCAGCTTAGGAGGGTGGCAGCCCCAGCATTTT. Translating it yields CASSLGGWQPQHF.

This clonotype was found many times. The chain has TRBV18 and TRBJ2-1; 9 bases fit TRBD2. The CDR3 runs 14 residues. Germline lookup yields CDR1 KGHSH and CDR2 LQKENI. With 6 bases clipped from V and 7 bases from J, the junction kept 7 bases outside the gene matches. The CDR3 is CASSNSGSSNEQFF. The CDR3 DNA sequence: TGTGCCAGCTCCAATAGCGGGAGTTCGAATGAGCAGTTCTTC.

V is TRBV20-1 and J is TRBJ1-3; D remains ambiguous. With 0 bases removed from V and 2 bases from J, the gap between germline ends came to 14 bases. The CDR3 spans 16 residues. Germline CDR1 and CDR2: DFQATT and SNEGSKA (reference sequence). Written as DNA, the CDR3 is TGCAGTGCTAGAGAGGGCAAAGGAAACCCTGGAAACACCATATATTTT. It codes for CSAREGKGNPGNTIYF.

The chain uses TRBV6-1 and TRBJ1-5, with D uncertain. Germline CDR1 MNHNS, CDR2 SASEGT. The CDR3 runs to 13 residues. V lost 5 bases to trimming and J lost 4 bases, with 9 bases between them. As DNA, the CDR3 is TGTGCCAGCAGTCCCCAAAGGAATCAGCCCCAGCATTTT. Its translation is CASSPQRNQPQHF.

This clonotype was picked up many times. The rearrangement joins TRBV28 to TRBJ2-3; D is possibly TRBD1 (6 bases). Germline V lookup: CDR1 MDHEN, CDR2 SYDVKM. V lost 8 bases and J lost 2, with 11 bases in between. This CDR3 region has 13 residues. The CDR3 DNA reads as TGTGCCAGCGGGGGCAGGGCCACAGATACGCAGTATTTT. Amino acid sequence: CASGGRATDTQYF.

This clonotype occurred a few times. V gene TRBV14 combines with J gene TRBJ2-1; D call uncertain. Germline CDR1 SGHDN, CDR2 FVKESK. V gave up 0 bases and J gave up 8 bases, with 11 bases separating them. CDR3 length: 14 residues. CDR3 loop: CASSQDLKGYEQFF. As DNA, the CDR3 is TGTGCCAGCAGCCAAGATTTGAAGGGATATGAGCAGTTCTTC.

This clonotype was seen more than once but under ten times. This rearrangement joins TRBV2 to TRBJ1-3; 10 bases align to TRBD1. The CDR3 contains 16 residues. Germline values: CDR1 SNHLY, CDR2 FYNNEI. J lost 4 bases, V lost 5 bases, and 8 bases had no gene match. In nucleotides, the CDR3 is TGTGCCAGCAGTCCACCGGGACAGGGGTTAGGAAACACCATATATTTT. It yields the protein CASSPPGQGLGNTIYF.

This clonotype was detected a few times. The V call is TRBV27, the J call TRBJ2-7; D tentatively fits TRBD1 or TRBD2 (5 bases each). The CDR3 loop spans 15 amino acids. Trimming pared 6 bases from V and 2 bases from J, leaving 17 bases between. Germline V gene lookup returns CDR1 MNHEY and CDR2 SMNVEV (reference sequence). CDR3 bases: TGTGCCAGCAGGACCCCCCGGGACCCGACCTACGAGCAGTACTTC. Translating it yields CASRTPRDPTYEQYF.

This chain links TRBV24-1 with TRBJ2-1, with TRBD2 identical over 9 bases. The CDR3 consists of 16 residues. The J segment lost 7 bases and the V segment lost 1 base, leaving 7 bases of the junction unmatched. Germline V gene sequence: CDR1 KGHDR, CDR2 SFDVKD. As DNA, the CDR3 is TGTGCCACCAGTGATTTTTTCGCGGGAGGGGCGAATGAGCAGTTCTTC. This codes for CATSDFFAGGANEQFF.

This clonotype has more than one count but fewer than ten. J is TRBJ2-3 and V is TRBV7-2; no reliable D call. The V and J ends lost 0 bases and 4 bases respectively, with 11 bases between them. The germline V gene has CDR1 SGHTA and CDR2 FQGNSA. The CDR3 covers 15 residues. CDR3: CASSLAWDPADTQYF. In DNA form, the CDR3 reads TGTGCCAGCAGCTTAGCTTGGGATCCCGCAGATACGCAGTATTTT.